The 13 T cell receptor beta chains given below trace back to one sample, sequenced in a study of early T cells in non-severe SARS-CoV-2 infection. One entry per CDR3 protein, called by TCRdb with MiXCR from the 5' RACE reads. The sample yields tens of thousands of distinct CDR3 sequences, 9% to 15% seen once. The sample comprised whole blood. The receptor set was obtained from an adult who was a healthcare worker with PCR-confirmed SARS-CoV-2 infection or an uninfected control (not recorded which).

This clonotype was counted many times. The V and J genes are TRBV6-2 or TRBV6-3 and TRBJ2-3; D perhaps matches TRBD1 (5 bases). The V gene lost 5 bases and the J gene lost 0 bases, with 18 bases spanning the gap. The germline gives CDR1 MNHEY, CDR2 SVGEGT. The CDR3 contains 17 residues. In DNA form, the CDR3 reads TGTGCCAGCAGTCCCTACCCGTCGACAGAAAGCACAGATACGCAGTATTTT. Its protein product is CASSPYPSTESTDTQYF.

This clonotype has a count of ten or more. V and J are TRBV11-3 and TRBJ2-7; D uncertain. The V gene lost 5 bases and the J gene lost 6 bases, with 11 bases spanning the gap. Germline V gene data show CDR1 as SGHNT and CDR2 as YENEEA. The CDR3 extends over 12 amino acids. The CDR3 DNA sequence: TGTGCCAGCAGCCAGGACCTAGGCGAGCAGTACTTC. This sequence encodes CASSQDLGEQYF.

The CDR3 here is CASGLTGKSQPQHF. The CDR3 nucleotides are TGTGCCAGCGGCCTAACAGGGAAAAGCCAGCCCCAGCATTTT. The chain employs TRBV28 and TRBJ1-5; possible D gene TRBD1, 6 bases. The length of the CDR3 is 14 residues. The germline CDR1 and CDR2 sequences are MDHEN and SYDVKM. V was clipped by 8 bases and J by 7 bases, with 18 bases between them.

The table lists this clonotype with a few counts. This rearrangement joins TRBV18 to TRBJ1-1, with D unclear. CDR1 is KGHSH and CDR2 is LQKENI in the germline V gene. The V and J ends lost 3 bases and 0 bases respectively, with 8 bases between them. The CDR3 sequence is 14 residues long. The DNA of the CDR3 is TGTGCCAGCTCACCCCAGGTCATGAACACTGAAGCTTTCTTT. Amino acids: CASSPQVMNTEAFF.

This clonotype showed up many times. The chain uses TRBV5-4 and TRBJ2-2; either TRBD1 or TRBD2 may supply D (5 bases each). The germline V and J ends were trimmed by 4 bases and 2 bases, with 21 bases remaining between them. This CDR3 is 18 amino acids long. Germline CDR1 and CDR2: SGHNT and YYREEE (reference sequence). The CDR3 loop is CASSTTPPGRLNTGELFF. The DNA for the CDR3 is TGTGCCAGCAGCACAACCCCCCCGGGACGGCTAAACACCGGGGAGCTGTTTTTT.

The chain recombines TRBV11-2 with TRBJ1-1, with no clear D. Germline CDR1 reads SGHAT; CDR2 reads FQNNGV. With 2 bases removed from V and 1 base from J, the gap between germline ends came to 5 bases. The CDR3 is 13 amino acids. CDR3 DNA sequence: TGTGCCAGCAGCTTACAGTCGAACACTGAAGCTTTCTTT. Its protein product is CASSLQSNTEAFF.

This clonotype came up many times. The chain joins TRBV13 to TRBJ2-7; D gene ambiguous. CDR1 is PRHDT and CDR2 is FYEKMQ in the germline V gene (reference sequence). This CDR3 region has 17 residues. Trimming shortened V by 5 bases and J by 1 base, and 21 bases separated the two germline ends. The CDR3: CASSATTTRLGSYEQYF. The CDR3 nucleotides read TGTGCCAGCAGCGCGACAACCACTCGCCTGGGATCCTACGAGCAGTACTTC.

This clonotype appeared a few times. The CDR3 DNA sequence: TGTGCCAGCGTACAGGGGCGCCACACCGGGGAGCTGTTTTTT. Residues: CASVQGRHTGELFF. V gene TRBV12-3 or TRBV12-4 combines with J gene TRBJ2-2; 7 bases fit TRBD1. Unmatched junction bases numbered 6, after V lost 8 bases and J lost 3 bases. The CDR3 contains 14 residues.

This clonotype was observed many times. The rearrangement uses TRBV5-1 and TRBJ1-1; 7 bases line up with TRBD1. V lost 5 bases, J lost 1 base, and 2 bases stayed unmatched. This CDR3 has 13 amino acids. Germline loops: CDR1 SGHRS, CDR2 YFSETQ. The CDR3 nucleotides are TGCGCCAGCAGGGGACAGCCGAACACTGAAGCTTTCTTT. Its translation is CASRGQPNTEAFF.

This clonotype was observed many times. The V and J genes are TRBV12-3 or TRBV12-4 and TRBJ1-5; a weak D match, TRBD1 (6 bases). CDR3 length: 14 amino acids. Trimming shortened V by 3 bases and J by 2 bases, and 8 bases separated the two germline ends. The CDR3 is CASSLSGGNQPQHF. The CDR3 DNA follows: TGTGCCAGCAGTTTGTCAGGGGGCAATCAGCCCCAGCATTTT.

This clonotype was found a few times. The chain's CDR3 is CATSRSRGNTIYF. CDR3 bases: TGTGCCACCAGCAGATCCCGCGGGAACACCATATATTTT. The J gene is TRBJ1-3, the V gene TRBV15; D is unresolved. The CDR3 totals 13 residues. CDR1 is LNHNV, CDR2 YYDKDF, per germline (reference sequence). Trimming took off 2 bases at V and 7 bases at J, with 9 bases between the two ends. Full variable domain (rest looked up from reference TRBV15 and TRBJ1-3): DAMVIQNPRYQVTQFGKPVTLSCSQTLNHNVMYWYQQKSSQAPKLLFHYYDKDFNNEADTPDNFQSRRPNTSFCFLDIRSPGLGDTAMYLCATSRSRGNTIYFGEGSWLTVV.

The V call is TRBV20-1, the J call TRBJ2-7; D remains ambiguous. Between the trimmed V and J ends, which lost 0 bases and 7 bases, there was a span of 7 bases. Germline loops: CDR1 DFQATT, CDR2 SNEGSKA (reference sequence). CDR3 length: 11 residues. CDR3 amino acids: CSARDLREQYF. CDR3 coding DNA: TGCAGTGCTAGAGATCTGAGAGAGCAGTACTTC.

This clonotype has a handful of counts. The rearrangement uses TRBV6-2 or TRBV6-3 and TRBJ2-1, with D perhaps matching TRBD2 (7 bases). The germline V gene has CDR1 MNHEY and CDR2 SVGEGT. The CDR3 loop spans 12 amino acids. The V gene lost 10 bases and the J gene lost 6 bases, with 13 bases spanning the gap. CDR3 sequence (DNA): TGTGCCACCGGAGGGGGGGTCAATGAGCAGTTCTTC. It yields the protein CATGGGVNEQFF.